The 30 T cell receptor beta chains presented below share a single source sample, sequenced in a study of long-term antiretroviral therapy in people with HIV. Survey-level resolution applied to immunoSEQ assay v3.0. Here immunoSEQ multiplex PCR was the method, and the copy in TCRdb shows in-frame clones only, minus some. The sample contains 23,000 or so clones, almost 80% of which appear only once. Specimen: unsorted PBMCs, collected 2.1 years after starting antiretroviral therapy. The receptors come from a young man with HIV.

The CDR3 sequence: CASSRRLMNTEAFF. The CDR3 DNA is TGTGCCAGCAGTAGACGGTTGATGAACACTGAAGCTTTCTTT. The chain links TRBV27 to TRBJ1-1; D is unclear. The CDR3 is 14 amino acids. Germline V gene data show CDR1 as MNHEY and CDR2 as SMNVEV (reference sequence). Trimming left V 5 bases short and J 0 bases short, with 10 bases between.

The chain has TRBV7-2 and TRBJ2-4; D call uncertain. CDR3 size: 18 residues. Germline CDR1 is SGHTA and CDR2 is FQGNSA. With 1 base removed from V and 0 bases from J, the gap between germline ends came to 16 bases. CDR3 in amino acids: CASSLDVGIGLAKNIQYF. The CDR3 bases are TGTGCCAGCAGCTTAGATGTGGGGATCGGGCTAGCCAAAAACATTCAGTACTTC.

A few counts support this clone. CDR3 sequence reads: CASSSIGSRAFF. The DNA for the CDR3 is TGTGCCAGCAGTTCCATAGGGAGTAGAGCTTTCTTT. This chain links TRBV28 with TRBJ1-1; D is unclear. From germline, CDR1 is MDHEN and CDR2 SYDVKM. The length of the CDR3 is 12 residues. Trimming took off 4 bases at V and 10 bases at J, with 13 bases between the two ends.

The chain carries TRBV9 and TRBJ1-1, with D tentatively TRBD1 (5 bases). The CDR3 totals 17 residues. Trimming removed 0 bases from V and 2 bases from J, with 17 bases in between. Per germline, CDR1 SGDLS and CDR2 YYNGEE. This CDR3 reads CASSVASQGSGNTEAFF. CDR3 in DNA: TGTGCCAGCAGCGTAGCTAGTCAGGGTTCAGGAAACACTGAAGCTTTCTTT.

Only a few counts were recorded for this clone. The rearrangement uses TRBV5-1 and TRBJ2-4, with 8 nucleotides matching TRBD2. V was pared by 3 bases and J by 1 base, with 6 bases of the junction left unmatched. CDR1 is SGHRS, CDR2 YFSETQ, per germline. The CDR3 contains 16 residues. CDR3 DNA sequence: TGCGCCAGCAGCTGGGGGGGGACTAGGGCCAAAAACATTCAGTACTTC. Encoded protein: CASSWGGTRAKNIQYF.

The gene calls are TRBV7-2 and TRBJ1-2; D not resolved. CDR1 is SGHTA and CDR2 is FQGNSA in the germline V gene. The ends were cut back, 1 base at V and 5 bases at J, with 26 bases in the middle. This CDR3 is built from 19 residues. CDR3 DNA sequence: TGTGCCAGCAGCTTAGGGGAACGGCGAGAATGGCTGTTAAGATATGGCTACACCTTC. Translated, it gives CASSLGERREWLLRYGYTF. Supplemented by reference TRBV7-2 and TRBJ1-2, the full variable domain reads GAGVSQSPSNKVTEKGKDVELRCDPISGHTALYWYRQSLGQGLEFLIYFQGNSAPDKSGLPSDRFSAERTGGSVSTLTIQRTQQEDSAVYLCASSLGERREWLLRYGYTFGSGTRLTVV.

The chain joins TRBV5-4 to TRBJ2-5; 13 positions match TRBD2. CDR1 SGHNT and CDR2 YYREEE come from the germline V gene (reference sequence). The CDR3 covers 16 residues. Germline trimming cut 4 bases from V and 3 bases from J; bases unmatched to any gene: 6. The CDR3 sequence is CASSPRTSGGKETQYF. The CDR3, as DNA: TGTGCCAGCAGCCCAAGGACTAGCGGGGGAAAAGAGACCCAGTACTTC. Filled out from reference TRBV5-4 and TRBJ2-5, the complete variable domain reads ETGVTQSPTHLIKTRGQQVTLRCSSQSGHNTVSWYQQALGQGPQFIFQYYREEENGRGNFPPRFSGLQFPNYSSELNVNALELDDSALYLCASSPRTSGGKETQYFGPGTRLLVL.

This clone was counted a single time. J is TRBJ1-1 and V is TRBV7-3; no clear D. The CDR3 extends over 13 amino acids. Germline assignment: CDR1 SGHTA and CDR2 FQGTGA. Trimming took 4 bases from V and 4 from J, leaving 10 bases between them. Written as DNA, the CDR3 is TGTGCCAGCAGCTCCGCCTTGGGCACTGAAGCTTTCTTT. It encodes CASSSALGTEAFF.

The chain is built from TRBV19 and TRBJ2-7, with TRBD1 as a possible D gene (5 bases). V was shortened by 5 bases and J by 1 base, with 9 bases between the two germline ends. This CDR3 spans 13 amino acids. Germline CDR1 reads LNHDA; CDR2 reads SQIVND (reference sequence). The CDR3 sequence: CASSVTESYEQYF. CDR3 DNA: TGTGCCAGTAGTGTGACAGAGTCCTACGAGCAGTACTTC.

This chain uses TRBV7-2 with TRBJ2-7, with D tentatively TRBD1 (6 bases). The CDR3 sequence is 16 residues long. Trimming removed 4 bases from V and 4 bases from J, with 20 bases in between. The germline CDR1 and CDR2 sequences are SGHTA and FQGNSA. CDR3 coding DNA: TGTGCCAGCAGCTCCCGCCGCACAGGGATTATGTACGAGCAGTACTTC. As protein: CASSSRRTGIMYEQYF.

V and J are TRBV7-9 and TRBJ2-1; D uncertain. Trimming pared 5 bases from V and 3 bases from J, leaving 17 bases between. CDR3 length: 16 amino acids. The germline V gene encodes CDR1 SEHNR and CDR2 FQNEAQ (reference sequence). For the CDR3, the DNA is TGTGCCAGCAGCCCCCAGGAAGGAAGCGACTACAATGAGCAGTTCTTC. As protein: CASSPQEGSDYNEQFF.

V is TRBV5-8 and J is TRBJ1-2, with D maybe TRBD1 (5 bases). Germline V gives CDR1 SGHTS, CDR2 YDEGEE. The CDR3 spans 17 residues. V lost 2 bases to trimming and J lost 0 bases, with 17 bases between them. Here the CDR3 DNA reads TGTGCCAGCAGCTTCAGTGGGACGGCGGAAGCTAACTATGGCTACACCTTC. It translates to CASSFSGTAEANYGYTF.

The V and J genes are TRBV14 and TRBJ2-1; TRBD2 matches at 12 bases. The CDR3 loop spans 15 amino acids. The V segment lost 4 bases and the J segment 6 bases; nucleotides outside the gene matches: 4. Germline V gene data show CDR1 as SGHDN and CDR2 as FVKESK. The chain's CDR3 is CASSLLAGGPNEQFF. Written as DNA, the CDR3 is TGTGCCAGCAGCCTTCTAGCGGGAGGGCCCAATGAGCAGTTCTTC.

In this sample, this clone turned up once. The chain couples TRBV5-4 to TRBJ1-3; no firm D call. The length of the CDR3 is 17 residues. V dropped 3 bases and J dropped 4 bases, with 20 bases sitting between them. Germline assignment: CDR1 SGHNT and CDR2 YYREEE (reference sequence). Here the CDR3 reads CASSSPTPGPGGNTIYF. The CDR3 DNA sequence: TGTGCCAGCAGCTCGCCTACCCCGGGCCCCGGAGGAAACACCATATATTTT.

The chain links TRBV5-5 to TRBJ2-7; TRBD1 aligns across 9 bases. The CDR3 spans 14 residues. With 5 bases clipped from V and 2 bases from J, the junction kept 5 bases outside the gene matches. Germline CDR1 and CDR2: SGHKS and YYEKEE (reference sequence). CDR3 region: CASRRQGETYEQYF. The CDR3 DNA sequence: TGTGCCAGCAGGCGACAGGGGGAGACCTACGAGCAGTACTTC.

The chain combines TRBV7-9 with TRBJ2-1; 9 bases map to TRBD2. The CDR3 contains 18 residues. CDR1 is SEHNR and CDR2 is FQNEAQ in the germline V gene (reference sequence). J lost 7 bases, V lost 4 bases, and 17 bases had no gene match. CDR3 sequence: CASSSRYPFSSGVNEQFF. The CDR3 DNA sequence: TGTGCCAGCAGCTCCAGATATCCTTTCTCTAGCGGGGTAAATGAGCAGTTCTTC.

The rearrangement links TRBV11-2 to TRBJ1-5; TRBD1 matches 10 bases. Losses at the gene ends were 5 bases for V and 5 bases for J; bases not matched to a gene: 3. Germline CDR1 SGHAT, CDR2 FQNNGV. The CDR3 length is 14 residues. DNA for the CDR3: TGTGCCAGCAGCCTTGGACAGGGGGATCAGCCCCAGCATTTT. Protein: CASSLGQGDQPQHF.

This clone was seen more than once but under ten times. The V call is TRBV25-1, the J call TRBJ2-1; TRBD2 matches at 9 bases. CDR1 and CDR2 (germline): MGHDK, SYGVNS. After removal of 3 bases from V and 9 bases from J, the junction contained 12 bases not matched to a gene. The CDR3 is made up of 16 amino acids. CDR3 protein: CASSDFAGGPEGEQFF. CDR3 nucleotides: TGTGCCAGCAGTGATTTCGCGGGAGGGCCTGAGGGTGAGCAGTTCTTC.

On this clone itself: This specimen includes other DNA sequences encoding the same CDR3. The V call is TRBV7-8, the J call TRBJ1-6, with TRBD1 identical over 12 bases. The CDR3 totals 16 residues. V was clipped by 5 bases and J by 10 bases; unmatched bases: 9. Germline-derived CDR1 and CDR2 are SGHVS and FQNEAQ. This CDR3 is CASSLASGQGASPLHF. In nucleotides, the CDR3 is TGTGCCAGCAGCCTGGCCTCGGGACAGGGGGCATCACCCCTCCACTTT.

With regard to this clone: The junction departs from germline at one end; a sequencing error may be responsible. The rearrangement links TRBV7-7 to TRBJ2-5, with TRBD1 identical over 10 bases. The CDR3 loop spans 15 amino acids. CDR1 is SSHAT and CDR2 is FNYEAQ in the germline V gene (reference sequence). CDR3 in amino acids: CASSLGQGNQETQYF. CDR3 in DNA: TGTGCTAGCAGCCTGGGACAGGGGAATCAAGAGACCCAGTACTTC.

This rearrangement joins TRBV7-9 to TRBJ2-7; D gene ambiguous. Trimming cost V 5 bases and J 5 bases, with 16 bases left between them. Germline V lookup: CDR1 SEHNR, CDR2 FQNEAQ (reference sequence). CDR3 size: 14 residues. Here the CDR3 reads CASSPPDRNDEQYF. The DNA for the CDR3 is TGTGCCAGCAGCCCCCCAGACCGGAATGACGAGCAGTACTTC.

Only a few counts were recorded for this clone. The V gene is TRBV7-2, the J gene TRBJ1-5; 9 bases are shared with TRBD1. V was pared by 5 bases and J by 2 bases, with 7 bases of the junction left unmatched. There are 16 residues in the CDR3. Germline V gene lookup returns CDR1 SGHTA and CDR2 FQGNSA. The CDR3 region is CASSTTGGVGNQPQHF. In DNA form, the CDR3 reads TGTGCCAGCAGCACAACAGGGGGCGTCGGCAATCAGCCCCAGCATTTT.

The J gene is TRBJ2-1, the V gene TRBV19; D might be TRBD2 (6 bases). V lost 4 bases, J lost 10 bases, and 23 bases lay in between. The CDR3 is 16 amino acids. Germline CDR1 LNHDA, CDR2 SQIVND (reference sequence). CDR3 sequence reads: CASSTFQSGGGAEQFF. The CDR3 region has the DNA TGTGCCAGTAGTACGTTCCAGAGCGGAGGCGGGGCGGAGCAGTTCTTC.

The V and J genes are TRBV6-5 and TRBJ2-2, with a tentative D call TRBD1 (5 bases). Germline CDR1 and CDR2: MNHEY and SVGAGI. Trimming left V 5 bases short and J 2 bases short, with 12 bases between. The CDR3 contains 15 residues. The CDR3 spells CASSADILNTGELFF. The DNA of the CDR3 is TGTGCCAGCAGTGCGGACATTTTAAACACCGGGGAGCTGTTTTTT.

This clone was counted a few times. The V and J genes are TRBV5-4 and TRBJ1-2; perhaps TRBD1 as D (5 bases). Germline V gives CDR1 SGHNT, CDR2 YYREEE (reference sequence). Trimming cost V 5 bases and J 4 bases, with 15 bases left between them. CDR3 length: 14 amino acids. CDR3 in DNA: TGTGCCAGCAGTCACTGGGGGTGGGGCTATGGCTACACCTTC. This translates into CASSHWGWGYGYTF.

This chain joins TRBV19 and TRBJ2-7, with D possibly called TRBD1 or TRBD2 (5 bases each). CDR1 and CDR2 (germline): LNHDA, SQIVND (reference sequence). CDR3 length: 13 residues. Trimming cost V 5 bases and J 3 bases, with 11 bases left between them. CDR3 DNA: TGTGCCAGTAGTCCCCGGGGCCTCTACGAGCAGTACTTC. Translation gives CASSPRGLYEQYF.

The rearrangement uses TRBV7-2 and TRBJ2-4; TRBD1 or TRBD2 may be the D gene (5 bases each). Trimming removed 2 bases from V and 2 bases from J, with 16 bases in between. The CDR3 has 17 residues. From germline, CDR1 is SGHTA and CDR2 FQGNSA. CDR3 in DNA: TGTGCCAGCAGCTTACGTTCAGGGACCGGACCCAAAAACATTCAGTACTTC. Protein product: CASSLRSGTGPKNIQYF.

The CDR3 loop reads CASSLGGYEQYF. CDR3 nucleotides: TGCGCCAGCAGCTTGGGGGGATACGAGCAGTACTTC. The V call is TRBV5-1, the J call TRBJ2-7; no clear D. The CDR3 is 12 residues long. The V and J ends lost 0 bases and 4 bases respectively, with 5 bases between them. Germline-derived CDR1 and CDR2 are SGHRS and YFSETQ.

The chain is built from TRBV27 and TRBJ2-3, with 9 nucleotides matching TRBD1. Germline values: CDR1 MNHEY, CDR2 SMNVEV (reference sequence). The CDR3 is made up of 13 amino acids. J was trimmed by 15 bases and V by 6 bases; bases with no gene match: 13. The CDR3 coding sequence is TGTGCCAGCAGCCCGTTTTCGGGACAGGGCGTCTATTTT. This gives the protein CASSPFSGQGVYF.

The chain has TRBV7-2 and TRBJ1-1; no reliable D call. The CDR3 spans 14 residues. Trimming removed 5 bases at V and 0 bases at J, with 10 bases between. Per the germline V gene, CDR1 is SGHTA and CDR2 is FQGNSA. The CDR3 bases are TGTGCCAGCAGCCCCGCGGCCCTGAACACTGAAGCTTTCTTT. This codes for CASSPAALNTEAFF.